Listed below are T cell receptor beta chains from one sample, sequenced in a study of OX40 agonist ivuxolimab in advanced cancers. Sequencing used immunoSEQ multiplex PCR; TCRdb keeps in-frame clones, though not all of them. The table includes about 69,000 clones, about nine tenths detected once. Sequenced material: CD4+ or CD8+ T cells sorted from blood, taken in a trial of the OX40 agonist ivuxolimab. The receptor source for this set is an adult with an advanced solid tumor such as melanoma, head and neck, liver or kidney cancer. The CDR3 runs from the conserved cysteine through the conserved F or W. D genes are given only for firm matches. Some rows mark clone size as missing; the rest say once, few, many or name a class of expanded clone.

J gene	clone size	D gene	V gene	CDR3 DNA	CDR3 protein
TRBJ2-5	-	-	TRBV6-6	TGTGCCAGCAGTTCCCGACGCGTTGGGGAGACCCAGTACTTC	CASSSRRVGETQYF
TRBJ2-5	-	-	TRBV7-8	TGTGCCAGCAGCTTAGCGAGAATTGTGGGGGGAGGCGCAGAGACCCAGTACTTC	CASSLARIVGGGAETQYF
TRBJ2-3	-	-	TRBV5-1	TGCGCCAGCAGCTTGGGGGAGTGGGGAGATACGCAGTATTTT	CASSLGEWGDTQYF
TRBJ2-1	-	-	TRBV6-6	TGTGCCAGCAGTTACCAGGGCGCAAGGTACGGTGAGCAGTTCTTC	CASSYQGARYGEQFF
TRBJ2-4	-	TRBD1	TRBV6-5	TGTGCCAGCAGTTCCTACAGCCAGGGGGTTAGGGACATTCAGTACTTC	CASSSYSQGVRDIQYF
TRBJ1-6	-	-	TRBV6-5	TGTGCCAGCAGTTACGGGGAATCACCCCTCCACTTT	CASSYGESPLHF
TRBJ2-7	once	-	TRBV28	TGTGCCAGCAGGACCTCCGCCGCCATCTACGAGCAGTACTTC	CASRTSAAIYEQYF
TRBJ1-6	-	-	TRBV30	TGTGCCTGGAGTGTATTCGGTGGGACAAATTCACCCCTCCACTTT	CAWSVFGGTNSPLHF
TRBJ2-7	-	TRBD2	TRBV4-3	TGCGCCAGCAGCGGCTCTGCTAGCGGGGGGGCCTACGAGCAGTACTTC	CASSGSASGGAYEQYF
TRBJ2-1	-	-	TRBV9	TGTGCCAGCAGCGTAGCTGCAGGGGTGAATGAGCAGTTCTTC	CASSVAAGVNEQFF
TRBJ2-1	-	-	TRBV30	TGTGCCTGGAGTGCCCCAAGCGGCTCCTACAATGAGCAGTTCTTC	CAWSAPSGSYNEQFF
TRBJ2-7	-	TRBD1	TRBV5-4	TGTGCCAGCAGCTCACCGGGACAGGGGTCCTACGAGCAGTACTTC	CASSSPGQGSYEQYF
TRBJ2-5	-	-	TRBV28	TGTGCCAGCAGCCCCCACGGGGGAAAAGGCCAAGAGACCCAGTACTTC	CASSPHGGKGQETQYF
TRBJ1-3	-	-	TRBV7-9	TGTGCCAGCAGCTTAGGGGGCAGCAACACCATATATTTT	CASSLGGSNTIYF
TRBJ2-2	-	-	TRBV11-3	TGTGCCAGCAGCTTCCGACCGGTCACCGGGGAGCTGTTTTTT	CASSFRPVTGELFF
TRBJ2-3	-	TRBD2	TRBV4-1	TGCGCCAGCAGCCAACAAAAGGGGCTAGCGGGGGGGCTGGATACGCAGTATTTT	CASSQQKGLAGGLDTQYF
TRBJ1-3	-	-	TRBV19	TGTGCCAGTACTAGGGACAAGACCCGCTCTGGAAACACCATATATTTT	CASTRDKTRSGNTIYF
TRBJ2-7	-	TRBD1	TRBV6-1	TGTGCCAGCAGTGATGCCGGGACAGGGCCCTACGAGCAGTACTTC	CASSDAGTGPYEQYF
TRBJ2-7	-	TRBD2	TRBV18	TGTGCCAGCTCACCTATCGCGGGAGAAGTGTACGAGCAGTACTTC	CASSPIAGEVYEQYF
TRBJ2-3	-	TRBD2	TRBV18	TGTGCCAGCTCACCACCGGTCCTAGCGGGGGGCCATACGCAGTATTTT	CASSPPVLAGGHTQYF
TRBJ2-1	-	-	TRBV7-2	TGTGCCAGCAGCTTAGGCAGGTTCACCTACAATGAGCAGTTCTTC	CASSLGRFTYNEQFF
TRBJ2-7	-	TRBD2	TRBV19	TGTGCCAGTAGTATCACTAGCGGGGCTCCTGAGCAGTACTTC	CASSITSGAPEQYF
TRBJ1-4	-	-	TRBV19	TGTGCCAGTAGCCTCGGGGTAGCTAATGAAAAACTGTTTTTT	CASSLGVANEKLFF
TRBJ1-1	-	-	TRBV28	TGTGCCAGCAGTGAAAGTGTGAGGAACACTGAAGCTTTCTTT	CASSESVRNTEAFF
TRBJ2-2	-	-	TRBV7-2	TGTGCCAGCACCTTACGGGACACCGGGAGGAGAGGGGAGCTGTTTTTT	CASTLRDTGRRGELFF
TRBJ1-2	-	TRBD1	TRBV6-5	TGTGCCAGCAGGGCCAGGGGGGAGAATGGCTACACCTTC	CASRARGENGYTF
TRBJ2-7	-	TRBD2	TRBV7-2	TGTGCCAGCAGCTTAGCTAGCGGGAGGGCCAGGGAGCAGTACTTC	CASSLASGRAREQYF
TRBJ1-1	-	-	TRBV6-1	TGTGCCAGCAGTGGAGGGGGCACTGAAGCTTTCTTT	CASSGGGTEAFF
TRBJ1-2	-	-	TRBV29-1	TGCAGCGTCGGGACCGGGTATGGCTACACCTTC	CSVGTGYGYTF
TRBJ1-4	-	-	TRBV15	TGTGCCACCAGCAGAGATCGGACAGTTGAAAAACTGTTTTTT	CATSRDRTVEKLFF
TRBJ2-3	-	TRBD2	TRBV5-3	TGTGCCAGCAGCTTGCGGGGGAGCACAGATACGCAGTATTTT	CASSLRGSTDTQYF
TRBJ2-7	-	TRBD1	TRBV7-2	TGTGCCAGCAGCTTAGATGGGCAGGGGGCCGTCTCCTACGAGCAGTACTTC	CASSLDGQGAVSYEQYF
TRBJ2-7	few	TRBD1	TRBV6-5	TGTGCCAGCAGTTACTCGACAGGGGATCCCTACGAGCAGTACTTC	CASSYSTGDPYEQYF
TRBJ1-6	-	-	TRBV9	TGTGCCAGCAGCATCGGGACACCCCAAGTGAATTCACCCCTCCACTTT	CASSIGTPQVNSPLHF
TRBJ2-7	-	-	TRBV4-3	TGCGCCAGCAGCCAAGTATCTGGAGTGGGGTACGAGCAGTACTTC	CASSQVSGVGYEQYF
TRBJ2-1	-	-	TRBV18	TGTGCCAGCTCAGAAGATTTGTTAGGGGGTGCTGAGCAGTTCTTC	CASSEDLLGGAEQFF
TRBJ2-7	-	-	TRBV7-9	TGTGCCAGCAGCTTAGGACGGTTCTACGAGCAGTACTTC	CASSLGRFYEQYF
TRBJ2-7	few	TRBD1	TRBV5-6	TGTGCCAGCAGCTCGTACGGACAGGGTACCTACGAGCAGTACTTC	CASSSYGQGTYEQYF
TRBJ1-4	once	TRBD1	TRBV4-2	TGTGCCAGCAGCCTCTCGGGACAGGGTGAAGAAAAACTGTTTTTT	CASSLSGQGEEKLFF
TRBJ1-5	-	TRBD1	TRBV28	TGTGCCAGCAGTAGCCGGGACAGGGGTTCTCAGCCCCAGCATTTT	CASSSRDRGSQPQHF
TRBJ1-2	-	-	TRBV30	TGTGCCTGGCAGGTATTCTATGGCTACACCTTC	CAWQVFYGYTF
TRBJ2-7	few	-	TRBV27	TGTGCCAGCAGTTTAACAGCCTTGAGCGACGAGCAGTACTTC	CASSLTALSDEQYF
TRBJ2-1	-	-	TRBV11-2	TGTGCCAGCAGCAAAGCCCCTGACTTCGGAAATGAGCAGTTCTTC	CASSKAPDFGNEQFF
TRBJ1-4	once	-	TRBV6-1	TGTGCCAGCAGTGAATTTAGGCCAGCTCATAATGAAAAACTGTTTTTT	CASSEFRPAHNEKLFF
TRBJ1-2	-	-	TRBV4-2	TGTGCCAGCAGCCAAGACCTGAGAAACGGAGGGGTTGGCTACACCTTC	CASSQDLRNGGVGYTF
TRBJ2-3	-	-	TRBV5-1	TGCGCCAGCAGCTTGTTGAGGGGCACAGATACGCAGTATTTT	CASSLLRGTDTQYF
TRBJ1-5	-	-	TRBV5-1	TGCGCCAGCAGCCCTAACCCAGAACTGCCGCCCCAGCATTTT	CASSPNPELPPQHF
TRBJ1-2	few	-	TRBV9	TGTGCCAGCACCGCACAGGCCCATGGCTACACCTTC	CASTAQAHGYTF
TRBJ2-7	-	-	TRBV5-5	TGTGCCAGCAGCTTGGGGCCACAGGGAACCTACGAGCAGTACTTC	CASSLGPQGTYEQYF
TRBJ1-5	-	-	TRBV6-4	TGTGCCAGCAGTTACGGGAGGGGACAGCCCCAGCATTTT	CASSYGRGQPQHF
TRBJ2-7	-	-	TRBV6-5	TGTGCCAGCAGCCTAGGGGGCGAGCAGTACTTC	CASSLGGEQYF
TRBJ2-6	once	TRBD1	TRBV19	TGTGCCAGTAGATACGGGACAGGGGGGAATGGGGCCAACGTCCTGACTTTC	CASRYGTGGNGANVLTF
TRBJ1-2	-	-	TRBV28	TGTGCCAGCAGTTCCGAGGGGGAAAGCGACTATGGCTACACCTTC	CASSSEGESDYGYTF
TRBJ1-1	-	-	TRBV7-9	TGTGCCAGCAGCCAGCAGAGAGTGAACACTGAAGCTTTCTTT	CASSQQRVNTEAFF
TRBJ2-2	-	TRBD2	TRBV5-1	TGCGCCAGCAGCTTGACGGGGGAGGGCACCGGGGAGCTGTTTTTT	CASSLTGEGTGELFF
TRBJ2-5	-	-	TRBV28	TGTGCCAGCAGTGGACAGCCCCAAGAGACCCAGTACTTC	CASSGQPQETQYF
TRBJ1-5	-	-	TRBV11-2	TGTGCCAGCAGCTTTGGTGGGGGGCAGCCCCAGCATTTT	CASSFGGGQPQHF
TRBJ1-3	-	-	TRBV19	TGTGCCAGTAAAAGTAGCTCTGGAAACACCATATATTTT	CASKSSSGNTIYF